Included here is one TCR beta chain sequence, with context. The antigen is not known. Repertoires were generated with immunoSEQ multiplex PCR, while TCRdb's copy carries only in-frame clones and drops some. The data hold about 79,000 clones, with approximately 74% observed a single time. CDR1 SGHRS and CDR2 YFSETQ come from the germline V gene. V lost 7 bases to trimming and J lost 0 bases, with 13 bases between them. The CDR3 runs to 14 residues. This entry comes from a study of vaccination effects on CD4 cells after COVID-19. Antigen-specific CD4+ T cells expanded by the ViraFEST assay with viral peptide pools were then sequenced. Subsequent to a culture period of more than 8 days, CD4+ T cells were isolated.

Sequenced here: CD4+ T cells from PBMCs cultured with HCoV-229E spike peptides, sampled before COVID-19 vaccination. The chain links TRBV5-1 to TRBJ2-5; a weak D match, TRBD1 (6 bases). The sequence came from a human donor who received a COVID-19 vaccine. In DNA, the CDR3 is TGCGCCAGCTGCCGGGACAATTACCAAGAGACCCAGTACTTC. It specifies CASCRDNYQETQYF.